These 16 T cell receptor beta chains originate from one sample sequenced in a study of T cell responses to AZD1222 COVID-19 vaccine. The table came from immunoSEQ multiplex PCR; TCRdb's copy has only in-frame clones and leaves some out. The repertoire holds over 100,000 clones, about 90% seen once, with 7.5% to 9.5% in the top ten. The sequenced sample was peripheral blood, obtained on day 0 of AZD1222 vaccination. The receptors were sampled from an adult in good health.

V gene TRBV28 combines with J gene TRBJ2-2, with a tentative D call TRBD1 (6 bases). The V end was cut by 2 bases, the J end by 11 bases, with 9 bases between. CDR3 size: 12 residues. Looked up from germline, CDR1 is MDHEN and CDR2 is SYDVKM. CDR3 sequence (DNA): TGTGCCAGCAGTTTAGGTGGGACAGAGCTGTTTTTT. It specifies CASSLGGTELFF.

V is TRBV27 and J is TRBJ2-2; 11 bases line up with TRBD1. The CDR3 sequence is 14 residues long. Trimming cost V 8 bases and J 4 bases; bases outside gene matches: 3. Germline assignment: CDR1 MNHEY and CDR2 SMNVEV (reference sequence). The CDR3 here is CASGGQGVTGELFF. CDR3 coding DNA: TGTGCCAGCGGGGGACAGGGGGTCACCGGGGAGCTGTTTTTT.

V and J are TRBV7-9 and TRBJ1-6; maybe TRBD1 (5 bases). This CDR3 is built from 16 residues. V was trimmed by 2 bases and J by 5 bases, leaving 13 bases between them. Germline assignment: CDR1 SEHNR and CDR2 FQNEAQ (reference sequence). Written as DNA, the CDR3 is TGTGCCAGCAGCTTAAGGCAGGGCCAGGATAATTCACCCCTCCACTTT. It yields the protein CASSLRQGQDNSPLHF. The complete variable domain, with remaining parts taken from reference TRBV7-9 and TRBJ1-6, reads DTGVSQNPRHKITKRGQNVTFRCDPISEHNRLYWYRQTLGQGPEFLTYFQNEAQLEKSRLLSDRFSAERPKGSFSTLEIQRTEQGDSAMYLCASSLRQGQDNSPLHFGNGTRLTVT.

This chain links TRBV28 with TRBJ1-1; TRBD1 might be the D (6 bases). V lost 6 bases to trimming and J lost 5 bases, with 10 bases between them. This CDR3 comprises 12 residues. Germline CDR1 MDHEN, CDR2 SYDVKM. CDR3 sequence reads: CASRKQGTEAFF. The DNA of the CDR3 is TGTGCCAGCAGGAAACAGGGAACTGAAGCTTTCTTT.

This rearrangement joins TRBV5-8 to TRBJ2-3, with 8 bases that match TRBD1. Losses at the gene ends were 7 bases for V and 4 bases for J; bases not matched to a gene: 5. CDR1 and CDR2 (germline): SGHTS, YDEGEE. CDR3 length: 13 residues. CDR3 protein: CASDQGASDTQYF. CDR3 DNA: TGTGCCAGCGACCAGGGGGCCTCAGATACGCAGTATTTT.

The V and J genes are TRBV5-4 and TRBJ1-1; D call uncertain. The length of the CDR3 is 13 residues. Germline assignment: CDR1 SGHNT and CDR2 YYREEE (reference sequence). Trimming took off 5 bases at V and 3 bases at J, with 11 bases between the two ends. The CDR3 bases are TGTGCCAGCAGGGCCGGGCGGGACACTGAAGCTTTCTTT. It is translated as CASRAGRDTEAFF. The whole variable domain, filled in from reference TRBV5-4 and TRBJ1-1, reads ETGVTQSPTHLIKTRGQQVTLRCSSQSGHNTVSWYQQALGQGPQFIFQYYREEENGRGNFPPRFSGLQFPNYSSELNVNALELDDSALYLCASRAGRDTEAFFGQGTRLTVV.

This sequence joins TRBV2 and TRBJ2-6, with D perhaps given as TRBD1 or TRBD2 (5 bases each). The V gene lost 6 bases and the J gene lost 4 bases, with 19 bases spanning the gap. The CDR3 loop spans 17 amino acids. Germline V CDR1 and CDR2: SNHLY, FYNNEI. The CDR3 loop is CASSPEGQNSGANVLTF. The CDR3 region has the DNA TGTGCCAGCAGCCCCGAGGGGCAGAACTCCGGGGCCAACGTCCTGACTTTC.

The chain carries TRBV5-1 and TRBJ2-3, with D possibly matching TRBD2 (5 bases). Germline CDR1 and CDR2: SGHRS and YFSETQ. The CDR3 is 17 amino acids. V was trimmed by 1 base and J by 2 bases, leaving 17 bases between them. CDR3 in amino acids: CASSLFGSSINTDTQYF. The CDR3 DNA is TGCGCCAGCAGCTTGTTCGGGTCTAGCATAAACACAGATACGCAGTATTTT.

The gene calls are TRBV6-5 and TRBJ1-6, with D possibly TRBD1 on 6 matching bases. Germline values: CDR1 MNHEY, CDR2 SVGAGI. Trimming cost V 8 bases and J 9 bases, with 20 bases left between them. This CDR3 is 15 amino acids long. The CDR3 sequence is CASVGGPIQGSPLHF. CDR3 sequence (DNA): TGTGCCAGCGTAGGGGGTCCGATCCAAGGTTCACCCCTCCACTTT.

V is TRBV18 and J is TRBJ2-1; possibly TRBD1 or TRBD2 for D (5 bases each). This CDR3 is 18 amino acids long. CDR1 and CDR2 from the germline V gene are KGHSH and LQKENI. V lost 5 bases and J 0 bases, leaving 20 bases between the germline ends. CDR3 amino acids: CASSTKGTEPSSYNEQFF. Here the CDR3 DNA reads TGTGCCAGCTCAACGAAAGGGACCGAGCCGAGCTCCTACAATGAGCAGTTCTTC.

This chain uses TRBV5-4 with TRBJ1-1; 7 bases map to TRBD1. Germline V gene sequence: CDR1 SGHNT, CDR2 YYREEE (reference sequence). The CDR3 spans 14 residues. The V and J ends lost 4 bases and 1 base, in that order; junction bases with no gene match: 4. CDR3: CASSQAGGNTEAFF. DNA of the CDR3: TGTGCCAGCAGCCAGGCAGGGGGGAACACTGAAGCTTTCTTT.

In its sample, this clone was seen once. V and J are TRBV29-1 and TRBJ1-1, with TRBD1 identical over 11 bases. The CDR3 loop spans 12 amino acids. The trim removed 6 bases at V and 4 bases at J, leaving 1 base unmatched. Germline values: CDR1 SQVTM, CDR2 ANQGSEA. The CDR3 region has the DNA TGCAGCGTGGGACAGGGGGGCACTGAAGCTTTCTTT. Translated, it gives CSVGQGGTEAFF.

The rearrangement joins TRBV2 to TRBJ1-4; D uncertain. The CDR3 consists of 13 residues. V lost 0 bases and J 7 bases, leaving 6 bases between the germline ends. Germline lookup yields CDR1 SNHLY and CDR2 FYNNEI. The CDR3 DNA is TGTGCCAGCAGTGAAGCGCTCGGTGAAAAACTGTTTTTT. Residues: CASSEALGEKLFF.

The chain has TRBV12-3 or TRBV12-4 and TRBJ1-1; D perhaps matches TRBD1 (5 bases). Trimming cost V 2 bases and J 4 bases, with 8 bases left between them. This CDR3 is 13 amino acids long. The CDR3 region is CASSLSGATEAFF. As DNA, the CDR3 is TGTGCCAGCAGTTTATCCGGGGCCACTGAAGCTTTCTTT.

The sample holds one count of this clone. The chain carries TRBV18 and TRBJ2-2, with 7 positions matching TRBD2. The CDR3 is 16 residues long. V shed 0 bases, J shed 2 bases, and the junction held 3 bases outside the gene matches. Looked up from germline, CDR1 is KGHSH and CDR2 is LQKENI. CDR3 sequence: CASSPPQRGNTGELFF. The DNA for the CDR3 is TGTGCCAGCTCACCACCCCAGCGGGGAAACACCGGGGAGCTGTTTTTT.

The chain employs TRBV14 and TRBJ2-7, with D unclear. V lost 0 bases and J 5 bases, leaving 17 bases between the germline ends. Germline V CDR1 and CDR2: SGHDN, FVKESK. The CDR3 is made up of 16 amino acids. CDR3 nucleotide sequence: TGTGCCAGCAGCCAAGATAAGGGATTTCACCCTGACGAGCAGTACTTC. Its translation is CASSQDKGFHPDEQYF.